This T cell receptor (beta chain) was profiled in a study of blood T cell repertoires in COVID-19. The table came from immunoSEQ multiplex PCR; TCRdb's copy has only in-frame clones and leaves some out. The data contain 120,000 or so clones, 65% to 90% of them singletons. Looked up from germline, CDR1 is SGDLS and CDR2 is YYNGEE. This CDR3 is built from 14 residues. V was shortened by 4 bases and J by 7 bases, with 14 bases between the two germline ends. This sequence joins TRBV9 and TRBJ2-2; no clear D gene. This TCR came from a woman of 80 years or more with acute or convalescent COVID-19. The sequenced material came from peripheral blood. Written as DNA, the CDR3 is TGTGCCAGCAGCCCACGAGAATATAGCGGGGAGCTGTTTTTT. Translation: CASSPREYSGELFF.